These T cell receptor beta chains were read from a single sample in a study of blood T cell repertoires in COVID-19. The data were produced by immunoSEQ multiplex PCR, yet TCRdb's version contains in-frame clones alone and is incomplete. The sample includes around 250,000 clones, approximately 85% of them seen just once. The sample was peripheral blood. The receptors were gathered from a man of 80 years or more with acute or convalescent COVID-19. Each CDR3 is given with its conserved first and last residue. The D gene is left open where the match is weak. Where a row states a size, it is once, few, many or the class of an expanded clone; other rows omit it.

d_gene | abundance | j_gene | v_gene | CDR3nt | CDR3aa
. | . | TRBJ1-3 | TRBV27 | TGTGCCAGCAGTCCGACAGGTGTCTCTGGAAACACCATATATTTT | CASSPTGVSGNTIYF
. | . | TRBJ2-2 | TRBV5-1 | TGCGCCAGCTATGGACAGAACACCGGGGAGCTGTTTTTT | CASYGQNTGELFF
. | . | TRBJ1-2 | TRBV7-3 | TGTGCCAGCGGACCGACAGCTAACTATGGCTACACCTTC | CASGPTANYGYTF
. | once | TRBJ1-1 | TRBV5-4 | TGTGCCAGCAGCTCCCCCGGGGACACTGAAGCTTTCTTT | CASSSPGDTEAFF
. | . | TRBJ2-3 | TRBV19 | TGTGCCAGTAGTATAGCTGACGGGGGCACAGATACGCAGTATTTT | CASSIADGGTDTQYF
TRBD1 | . | TRBJ2-3 | TRBV5-1 | TGCGCCAGCAGGATACAGGGGGACCGCACAGATACGCAGTATTTT | CASRIQGDRTDTQYF
TRBD2 | few | TRBJ2-1 | TRBV25-1 | TGTGCCAGCCGGACTAGCGGGGGTAAAAATGAGCAGTTCTTC | CASRTSGGKNEQFF
. | . | TRBJ2-7 | TRBV28 | TGTGCCAGCAGTTTCAGGTTCTACGAGCAGTACTTC | CASSFRFYEQYF
. | . | TRBJ2-7 | TRBV5-1 | TGCGCCAGCAGCTTGGGGCAGGGATCCCACGAGCAGTACTTC | CASSLGQGSHEQYF
. | . | TRBJ1-3 | TRBV6-5 | TGTGCCAGCAGTTACTCGAGGGTGTATGGAAACACCATATATTTT | CASSYSRVYGNTIYF
. | . | TRBJ2-1 | TRBV10-3 | TGTGCCATGTCAGGGGCCTCCTACAATGAGCAGTTCTTC | CAMSGASYNEQFF
TRBD1 | . | TRBJ1-2 | TRBV6-1 | TGTGCCAGCAGTGCAACACAGGGGGCGTCTAACTATGGCTACACCTTC | CASSATQGASNYGYTF
. | . | TRBJ2-7 | TRBV11-2 | TGTGCCAGCAGCGGGGGGTTATTGGGGGAGCAGTACTTC | CASSGGLLGEQYF
TRBD2 | . | TRBJ2-3 | TRBV7-2 | TGTGCCAGCAGCTTAGTTGCCTCCGGACTAGCGGGGGCGAATACGCAGTATTTT | CASSLVASGLAGANTQYF
. | . | TRBJ2-3 | TRBV9 | TGTGCCAGCAGCCGGACTCCGGTGGAAGGAGATACGCAGTATTTT | CASSRTPVEGDTQYF
. | . | TRBJ2-3 | TRBV24-1 | TGTGCCACCAGTGAACCGGGACAAATGAGGACAGATACGCAGTATTTT | CATSEPGQMRTDTQYF
TRBD1 | . | TRBJ1-2 | TRBV5-6 | TGTGCCAGCAGCTCCTGGGACAGGGGTTCCTTTGGCTACACCTTC | CASSSWDRGSFGYTF
. | . | TRBJ1-5 | TRBV2 | TGTGCCAGCAGCTCCGACAGCTCGCCCCAGCATTTT | CASSSDSSPQHF
TRBD2 | . | TRBJ2-1 | TRBV5-6 | TGTGCCAGCAGCTGGGGTATGGGGGTAGCGGGCAATGAGCAGTTCTTC | CASSWGMGVAGNEQFF
. | . | TRBJ1-6 | TRBV7-6 | TGTGCCAGCAGCTTAGTCCCGGGTATCTCACCCCTCCACTTT | CASSLVPGISPLHF
. | few | TRBJ1-1 | TRBV18 | TGTGCCAGCTCACCTTCGGTGGTTACTGAAGCTTTCTTT | CASSPSVVTEAFF
TRBD1 | once | TRBJ2-2 | TRBV9 | TGTGCCAGCAGCGTAGCCGGGACAGGGCTATCGGTCACCGGGGAGCTGTTTTTT | CASSVAGTGLSVTGELFF
. | . | TRBJ1-6 | TRBV19 | TGTGCCAGTAGTATAACTACGGGACTCGCAACTAATTCACCCCTCCACTTT | CASSITTGLATNSPLHF
. | once | TRBJ2-7 | TRBV5-4 | TGTGCCAGCAGCCCTTTTGTCCAGGGGTTTAGGTACTTC | CASSPFVQGFRYF
TRBD2 | . | TRBJ2-1 | TRBV3-1/TRBV3-2 | TGTGCCAGCAGCCCTACTAGCGGGGTATACAATGAGCAGTTCTTC | CASSPTSGVYNEQFF
TRBD1 | . | TRBJ1-2 | TRBV5-4 | TGTGCCAGCAGAGGGGGGACAGGGCAACCTTCGGGGTATGGCTACACCTTC | CASRGGTGQPSGYGYTF
. | . | TRBJ1-5 | TRBV7-9 | TGTGCCAGCAGCTCCTTGGGTGGCTCGGGGCAGCCCCAGCATTTT | CASSSLGGSGQPQHF
. | . | TRBJ1-5 | TRBV24-1 | TGTGCCACCAGTGGGGCAGGGACAACCAGCAATCAGCCCCAGCATTTT | CATSGAGTTSNQPQHF
. | . | TRBJ1-1 | TRBV29-1 | TGCAGCGTAGAGCGCGAGGCTTTCTTT | CSVEREAFF
TRBD1 | . | TRBJ1-2 | TRBV7-9 | TGTGCCAGCAGCGAGACAGGGCTTGATGGCTACACCTTC | CASSETGLDGYTF
TRBD2 | once | TRBJ2-2 | TRBV7-6 | TGTGCCAGCAGCTTCCGATCTAGCGGGGAAACCGGGGAGCTGTTTTTT | CASSFRSSGETGELFF
TRBD1 | . | TRBJ1-1 | TRBV6-5 | TGTGCCACTGCACAGGGGGGTAAGAACACTGAAGCTTTCTTT | CATAQGGKNTEAFF
. | . | TRBJ1-1 | TRBV18 | TGTGCCAGCTCACCTTTAAGGGGTAACACTGAAGCTTTCTTT | CASSPLRGNTEAFF
TRBD1 | . | TRBJ1-5 | TRBV4-3 | TGCGCCAGCAGCCAAGATCGGGGACAGGGGGGAGGGCCCCAGCATTTT | CASSQDRGQGGGPQHF
TRBD1 | . | TRBJ2-5 | TRBV5-4 | TGTGCCAGCAGCTCAGGACAGGGCCAAGAGACCCAGTACTTC | CASSSGQGQETQYF
. | . | TRBJ1-5 | TRBV11-2 | TGTGCCAGCAGCAAGCAACAGGGACAGCCCCAGCATTTT | CASSKQQGQPQHF
. | . | TRBJ2-1 | TRBV6-5 | TGTGCCAGCAAGGTGGCGGGATTAAATGAGCAGTTCTTC | CASKVAGLNEQFF
TRBD2 | . | TRBJ2-7 | TRBV11-2 | TGTGCCAGCAGCGTAAGCGGGGGGTTCGACGAGCAGTACTTC | CASSVSGGFDEQYF
TRBD1 | few | TRBJ2-5 | TRBV3-1/TRBV3-2 | TGTGCCAGCAGCCCCGGGACAGGGATTAGAGGACAAGAGACCCAGTACTTC | CASSPGTGIRGQETQYF
TRBD1 | . | TRBJ1-5 | TRBV15 | TGTGCCACCAGCAGTCCAGGGACAGCCCGAGGCCAGCCCCAGCATTTT | CATSSPGTARGQPQHF
. | once | TRBJ2-5 | TRBV7-8 | TGTGCCAGCAGCTTATTTACAGAGGGAGAGACCCAGTACTTC | CASSLFTEGETQYF
TRBD1 | . | TRBJ1-3 | TRBV18 | TGTGCCAGCTCGCCAATTAGACAGGGCCTGAACTCTGGAAACACCATATATTTT | CASSPIRQGLNSGNTIYF
. | once | TRBJ1-1 | TRBV13 | TGTGCCAGCAGATTAGGAGCGGTTTTGAACACTGAAGCTTTCTTT | CASRLGAVLNTEAFF
. | . | TRBJ1-6 | TRBV7-9 | TGTGCCAGCAGCTTGCGGGGGAAAGGGGATTCACCCCTCCACTTT | CASSLRGKGDSPLHF
TRBD2 | . | TRBJ2-1 | TRBV3-1/TRBV3-2 | TGTGCCAGCAGCCAAGATTTCTCTAGCGGGAGTGATTTTGGTGAGCAGTTCTTC | CASSQDFSSGSDFGEQFF
TRBD1 | . | TRBJ2-7 | TRBV6-5 | TGTGCCGGCTCCCAGACAGGGCTCTCCGAGCAGTACTTC | CAGSQTGLSEQYF
. | . | TRBJ1-6 | TRBV19 | TGTGCCAGTAGTGTGAGGGTGGGAAATTCACCCCTCCACTTT | CASSVRVGNSPLHF
TRBD2 | once | TRBJ2-3 | TRBV4-2 | TGTGCCAGCAGCCAAGAAGCGGGGACGACAGATACGCAGTATTTT | CASSQEAGTTDTQYF
TRBD1 | . | TRBJ1-5 | TRBV2 | TGTGCCAGCAGTGGGGACAGGGAACAGCCCCAGCATTTT | CASSGDREQPQHF
. | . | TRBJ1-4 | TRBV19 | TGTGCCAGTAGTGCCATCCGGGAGGGACTCCAGGCGACGCGAGGACTGTTTTTT | CASSAIREGLQATRGLFF
. | . | TRBJ1-5 | TRBV7-9 | TGTGCCAGCAGCCCGGAGTTGGGGCCCCAGCATTTT | CASSPELGPQHF
TRBD1 | . | TRBJ2-1 | TRBV24-1 | TGTGCCACCAGTGACCCGACAGGGAACCTTCGCAATGAGCAGTTCTTC | CATSDPTGNLRNEQFF
. | . | TRBJ2-3 | TRBV6-2/TRBV6-3 | TGTGCCAGCAGTTACTCGTCAGGGAACACAGATACGCAGTATTTT | CASSYSSGNTDTQYF